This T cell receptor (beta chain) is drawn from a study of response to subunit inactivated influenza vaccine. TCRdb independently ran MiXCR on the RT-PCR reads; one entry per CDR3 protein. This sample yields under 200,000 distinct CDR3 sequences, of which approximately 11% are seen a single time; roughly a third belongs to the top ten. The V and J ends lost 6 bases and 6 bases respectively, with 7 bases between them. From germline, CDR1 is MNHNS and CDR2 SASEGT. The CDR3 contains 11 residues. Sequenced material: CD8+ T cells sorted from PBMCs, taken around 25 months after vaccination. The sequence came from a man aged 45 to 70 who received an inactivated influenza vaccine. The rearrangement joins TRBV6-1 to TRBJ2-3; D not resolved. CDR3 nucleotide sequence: TGTGCCAGCAGCCGTGTGGATACGCAGTATTTT. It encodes CASSRVDTQYF.